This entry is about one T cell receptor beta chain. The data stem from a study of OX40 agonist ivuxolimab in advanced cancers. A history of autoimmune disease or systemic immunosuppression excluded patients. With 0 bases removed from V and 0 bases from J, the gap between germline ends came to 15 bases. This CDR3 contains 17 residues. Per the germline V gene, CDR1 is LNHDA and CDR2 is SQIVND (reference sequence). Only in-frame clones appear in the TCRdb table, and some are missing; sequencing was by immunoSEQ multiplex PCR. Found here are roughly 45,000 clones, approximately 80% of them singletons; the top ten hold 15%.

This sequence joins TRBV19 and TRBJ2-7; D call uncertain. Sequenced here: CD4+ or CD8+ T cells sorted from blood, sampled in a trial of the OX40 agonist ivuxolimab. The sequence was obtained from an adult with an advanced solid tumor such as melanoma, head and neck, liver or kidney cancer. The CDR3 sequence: CASSIDALPTLSYEQYF. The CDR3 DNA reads TGTGCCAGTAGTATAGATGCCCTCCCCACCCTCTCCTACGAGCAGTACTTC.